One sample yielded the 31 T cell receptor beta chains listed below, sequenced in a study of PD-1 blockade in classical Hodgkin lymphoma. Clones were read by immunoSEQ multiplex PCR, and TCRdb kept only the in-frame ones, dropping some. The top ten clones hold approximately 11% of a sample with about 46,000 clones, 73% of them seen once. Every patient relapsed after autologous stem cell transplantation, and brentuximab vedotin exposure varied. Sequences were derived from peripheral blood mononuclear cells (PBMCs), sampled at baseline. These receptors were obtained from a human donor with classical Hodgkin lymphoma.

The chain employs TRBV6-1 and TRBJ1-1; 9 bases agree with TRBD1. The V and J ends lost 6 bases and 3 bases, in that order; junction bases with no gene match: 8. CDR3 length: 15 amino acids. Germline CDR1 is MNHNS and CDR2 is SASEGT. CDR3 nucleotides: TGTGCCAGCAGGATTCAGACAGGGGGAGACACTGAAGCTTTCTTT. As protein: CASRIQTGGDTEAFF.

As DNA, the CDR3 is TGTGCCAGCAGCCAAGATTCAGTGAACACTGAAGCTTTCTTT. Residues: CASSQDSVNTEAFF. J is TRBJ1-1 and V is TRBV14; D is unclear. The CDR3 loop spans 14 amino acids. Trimming took 0 bases from V and 0 from J, leaving 5 bases between them. Germline-derived CDR1 and CDR2 are SGHDN and FVKESK.

The rearrangement joins TRBV28 to TRBJ1-5; the D is unclear. The CDR3 spans 15 residues. Trimming shortened V by 4 bases and J by 0 bases, and 10 bases separated the two germline ends. In germline, CDR1 is MDHEN, CDR2 SYDVKM. In DNA, the CDR3 is TGTGCCAGCAGTTCCCGAGAGAATAGCAATCAGCCCCAGCATTTT. Encoded protein: CASSSRENSNQPQHF.

The chain joins TRBV28 to TRBJ1-1, with unresolved D. Trimming removed 2 bases at V and 10 bases at J, with 20 bases between. The CDR3 totals 15 residues. From germline, CDR1 is MDHEN and CDR2 SYDVKM. The CDR3 sequence: CASSLGPPMGRRAFF. Here the CDR3 DNA reads TGTGCCAGCAGTTTAGGCCCTCCGATGGGGAGGAGAGCTTTCTTT.

This clone has just a few counts. This chain links TRBV5-1 with TRBJ2-7, with D unclear. CDR1 and CDR2 (germline): SGHRS, YFSETQ. The V end lost 0 bases, the J end lost 3 bases, and 7 bases lay between the germline ends. The CDR3 consists of 13 residues. CDR3 coding DNA: TGCGCCAGCAGCTTGGCCGGCTACTACGAGCAGTACTTC. Translated: CASSLAGYYEQYF. Based on the CDR3 plus reference TRBV5-1 and TRBJ2-7, the full variable domain is KAGVTQTPRYLIKTRGQQVTLSCSPISGHRSVSWYQQTPGQGLQFLFEYFSETQRNKGNFPGRFSGRQFSNSRSEMNVSTLELGDSALYLCASSLAGYYEQYFGPGTRLTVT.

This clone was picked up a small number of times. One end of the junction varies from germline; a read error may be responsible. This sequence joins TRBV4-1 and TRBJ2-7; 7 bases match TRBD2. This CDR3 has 14 amino acids. The germline gives CDR1 MGHRA, CDR2 YSYEKL. DNA for the CDR3: TGCGCCAGCAGCCAAGCCCCCGAAGGGAGGGAGCGGTACTTC. This translates into CASSQAPEGRERYF.

This sequence joins TRBV19 and TRBJ1-2; TRBD1 matches at 8 bases. Trimming cost V 4 bases and J 6 bases; bases outside gene matches: 4. CDR3 size: 13 residues. In germline, CDR1 is LNHDA, CDR2 SQIVND (reference sequence). The CDR3 here is CASSRGQGNGYTF. The CDR3, as DNA: TGTGCCAGTAGTAGAGGACAGGGTAATGGCTACACCTTC.

J is TRBJ1-2 and V is TRBV27, with D tentatively TRBD1 (5 bases). Germline values: CDR1 MNHEY, CDR2 SMNVEV (reference sequence). The CDR3 length is 13 residues. Trimming stripped 2 bases from V and 3 bases from J, with 7 bases between. CDR3 nucleotides: TGTGCCAGCAGTTTAAGGGGCTACTATGGCTACACCTTC. It codes for CASSLRGYYGYTF.

The chain uses TRBV2 and TRBJ2-1; 11 bases agree with TRBD2. Germline-derived CDR1 and CDR2 are SNHLY and FYNNEI. V was pared by 6 bases and J by 4 bases, with 8 bases of the junction left unmatched. The CDR3 is made up of 16 amino acids. CDR3 bases: TGTGCCAGCAGCGGTTGGGCTAGCGGGAGGTACAATGAGCAGTTCTTC. Encoded protein: CASSGWASGRYNEQFF.

This clone was seen only a few times. The J gene is TRBJ2-2, the V gene TRBV6-5, with D uncertain. The CDR3 length is 13 residues. Germline V CDR1 and CDR2: MNHEY, SVGAGI. Trimming stripped 0 bases from V and 4 bases from J, with 3 bases between. The CDR3 DNA sequence: TGTGCCAGCAGTTACTCAGTCACCGGGGAGCTGTTTTTT. This sequence encodes CASSYSVTGELFF.

A few counts support this clone. The chain employs TRBV5-1 and TRBJ1-6; D perhaps matches TRBD1 (5 bases). The CDR3 consists of 16 residues. Trimming removed 0 bases from V and 5 bases from J, with 12 bases in between. CDR1 SGHRS and CDR2 YFSETQ come from the germline V gene. The DNA for the CDR3 is TGCGCCAGCAGCTTGGACTTTGGGGACGATAATTCACCCCTCCACTTT. This encodes CASSLDFGDDNSPLHF.

Concerning this clone itself: Other DNA sequences in the same sample also yield this CDR3. The gene calls are TRBV11-2 and TRBJ2-5; 7 nucleotides agree with TRBD1. This CDR3 region has 14 residues. V shed 3 bases, J shed 0 bases, and the junction held 1 base outside the gene matches. Germline V gene data show CDR1 as SGHAT and CDR2 as FQNNGV. The CDR3: CASSLGTDQETQYF. The CDR3 DNA is TGTGCCAGCAGCTTGGGGACAGACCAAGAGACCCAGTACTTC.

The chain uses TRBV5-1 and TRBJ2-3; D uncertain. CDR3 length: 12 residues. Trimming removed 2 bases at V and 5 bases at J, with 6 bases between. Germline V gene lookup returns CDR1 SGHRS and CDR2 YFSETQ. This CDR3 reads CASSFERDTQYF. In DNA, the CDR3 is TGCGCCAGCAGCTTCGAAAGAGATACGCAGTATTTT.

The rearrangement uses TRBV18 and TRBJ1-3, with a weak D call TRBD1 (5 bases). Germline loops: CDR1 KGHSH, CDR2 LQKENI. The CDR3 is 16 amino acids. V shed 0 bases and J shed 2 bases, with 11 bases lying between them. The CDR3 region has the DNA TGTGCCAGCTCACCACCCCAGGGAGCTGCTGGAAACACCATATATTTT. Residues: CASSPPQGAAGNTIYF.

The chain uses TRBV27 and TRBJ2-3; unclear D gene. V lost 8 bases and J 6 bases, leaving 12 bases between the germline ends. Per the germline V gene, CDR1 is MNHEY and CDR2 is SMNVEV (reference sequence). The CDR3 contains 12 residues. Here the CDR3 reads CASSLTGDTQYF. CDR3 DNA: TGTGCCAGCTCTTTGACCGGGGATACGCAGTATTTT.

The chain is built from TRBV5-1 and TRBJ2-6; tentative D call: TRBD1 (6 bases). V lost 0 bases and J lost 9, with 16 bases in between. The CDR3 has 16 amino acids. CDR1 and CDR2 from the germline V gene are SGHRS and YFSETQ. This chain's CDR3 is CASSLGQEVSDNVLTF. The CDR3 DNA is TGCGCCAGCAGCTTGGGACAGGAAGTTTCGGACAACGTCCTGACTTTC.

This chain links TRBV30 with TRBJ2-7, with 10 bases matching TRBD1. Losses at the gene ends were 0 bases for V and 4 bases for J; bases not matched to a gene: 3. CDR3 length: 14 residues. From germline, CDR1 is GTSNPN and CDR2 SVGIG (reference sequence). The CDR3 reads CAWSVGTGDYEQYF. The DNA for the CDR3 is TGTGCCTGGAGTGTAGGGACAGGGGATTACGAGCAGTACTTC.

This rearrangement joins TRBV7-6 to TRBJ2-3; a possible D gene is TRBD2 (5 bases). Germline V lookup: CDR1 SGHVS, CDR2 FNYEAQ. Trimming cost V 0 bases and J 6 bases, with 13 bases left between them. The CDR3 contains 15 residues. DNA for the CDR3: TGTGCCAGCAGCTTAGCCGGGGAAGAGATGGATACGCAGTATTTT. This encodes CASSLAGEEMDTQYF.

The chain is built from TRBV29-1 and TRBJ2-7; 7 positions match TRBD1. J gave up 4 bases and V 6 bases, and 9 bases lay outside the gene matches. This CDR3 contains 13 residues. Germline loops: CDR1 SQVTM, CDR2 ANQGSEA. CDR3 nucleotides: TGCAGCGTGACCGACAGGGTGAGTTACGAGCAGTACTTC. It encodes CSVTDRVSYEQYF.

This chain links TRBV27 with TRBJ2-2; 9 bases fit TRBD1. Trimming cost V 7 bases and J 5 bases; bases outside gene matches: 5. In germline, CDR1 is MNHEY, CDR2 SMNVEV (reference sequence). CDR3 length: 14 amino acids. The CDR3 reads CASTKTGGTGELFF. DNA of the CDR3: TGTGCCAGCACCAAGACAGGGGGGACCGGGGAGCTGTTTTTT.

The rearrangement joins TRBV19 to TRBJ1-2; D gene ambiguous. This CDR3 contains 15 residues. Deletions cut 3 bases from V and 1 base from J, with 12 bases between. Germline-derived CDR1 and CDR2 are LNHDA and SQIVND (reference sequence). This CDR3 reads CASSIYSASNYGYTF. CDR3 DNA: TGTGCCAGTAGTATTTACTCAGCAAGTAACTATGGCTACACCTTC.

This clone showed up just a few times. The rearrangement joins TRBV7-3 to TRBJ1-2; D remains unclear. The CDR3 length is 14 residues. Germline assignment: CDR1 SGHTA and CDR2 FQGTGA. With 5 bases removed from V and 1 base from J, the gap between germline ends came to 11 bases. CDR3 in DNA: TGTGCCAGCAGCCCCGAAGCGGGTAACTATGGCTACACCTTC. Protein product: CASSPEAGNYGYTF.

The rearrangement joins TRBV2 to TRBJ1-1; the match to TRBD1 covers 7 bases. Germline assignment: CDR1 SNHLY and CDR2 FYNNEI. The CDR3 is 14 amino acids. V was pared by 7 bases and J by 0 bases, with 5 bases of the junction left unmatched. CDR3 in amino acids: CASTRTGVNTEAFF. The CDR3 DNA sequence: TGTGCCAGCACTAGGACAGGCGTGAACACTGAAGCTTTCTTT.

A note on this clone: Additional DNA sequences in this sample encode the identical CDR3. V usage is TRBV2 and J usage is TRBJ1-2; unclear D gene. The CDR3 totals 14 residues. Trimming removed 2 bases from V and 5 bases from J, with 12 bases in between. The germline CDR1 and CDR2 sequences are SNHLY and FYNNEI. The CDR3 protein is CASSEPIPRYGYTF. CDR3 DNA sequence: TGTGCCAGCAGTGAACCGATCCCCCGATATGGCTACACCTTC.

The V and J genes are TRBV30 and TRBJ2-1; either TRBD1 or TRBD2 may fit D (5 bases each). V lost 0 bases, J lost 7 bases, and 7 bases lay in between. The CDR3 length is 12 residues. Germline values: CDR1 GTSNPN, CDR2 SVGIG (reference sequence). The CDR3 protein is CAWSVWGNEQFF. The CDR3 region has the DNA TGTGCCTGGAGTGTATGGGGGAATGAGCAGTTCTTC.

The rearrangement uses TRBV11-2 and TRBJ1-3, with 9 bases aligning to TRBD1. V lost 4 bases and J lost 2; bases outside the gene matches: 6. Germline-derived CDR1 and CDR2 are SGHAT and FQNNGV. The CDR3 totals 16 residues. The CDR3 coding sequence is TGTGCCAGCAGCTCCGGGACAGGGCGCACTGGAAACACCATATATTTT. Protein: CASSSGTGRTGNTIYF.

This chain connects TRBV11-3 to TRBJ2-2, with TRBD1 matching 8 bases. Germline CDR1 and CDR2: SGHNT and YENEEA. V shed 1 base, J shed 6 bases, and the junction held 16 bases outside the gene matches. The CDR3 is 19 amino acids. CDR3 loop: CASSLVERLTGVISGELFF. Here the CDR3 DNA reads TGTGCCAGCAGCTTAGTCGAGAGACTGACAGGGGTTATCTCCGGGGAGCTGTTTTTT.

The V call is TRBV5-1, the J call TRBJ1-6; the match to TRBD1 covers 9 bases. This CDR3 is built from 15 residues. The ends lost 4 bases at V and 14 bases at J; junction bases unmatched: 13. Germline loops: CDR1 SGHRS, CDR2 YFSETQ. CDR3 bases: TGCGCCAGCAGCGACGATACAGGGGGCACGGAGGCCCTCCACTTT. Encoded protein: CASSDDTGGTEALHF.

This clone appeared a few times. The chain combines TRBV28 with TRBJ1-5; a weak D match, TRBD1 (6 bases). Per germline, CDR1 MDHEN and CDR2 SYDVKM. The ends were cut back, 2 bases at V and 3 bases at J, with 14 bases in the middle. CDR3 length equals 16 residues. CDR3 nucleotides: TGTGCCAGCAGTTTAGTCCTCACAGGGAACAATCAGCCCCAGCATTTT. This codes for CASSLVLTGNNQPQHF.

This clone was observed once. This chain links TRBV5-1 with TRBJ1-2; D unresolved. The V end lost 3 bases, the J end lost 8 bases, and 8 bases lay between the germline ends. Germline values: CDR1 SGHRS, CDR2 YFSETQ. The CDR3 has 11 residues. CDR3 nucleotides: TGCGCCAGCAGCTCATCACGCGGCTACACCTTC. Translation gives CASSSSRGYTF.

The genes are TRBV21-1 and TRBJ1-5; no check of the table's D call, TRBD1, against the DNA was made. TRBV21-1 is shown as a pseudogene. CDR3 length equals 16 residues. The CDR3 loop is CASSNRVGQGRQPQHF. For the CDR3, the DNA is TGTGCCAGCAGCAACAGGGTGGGACAGGGTCGTCAGCCCCAGCATTTT.